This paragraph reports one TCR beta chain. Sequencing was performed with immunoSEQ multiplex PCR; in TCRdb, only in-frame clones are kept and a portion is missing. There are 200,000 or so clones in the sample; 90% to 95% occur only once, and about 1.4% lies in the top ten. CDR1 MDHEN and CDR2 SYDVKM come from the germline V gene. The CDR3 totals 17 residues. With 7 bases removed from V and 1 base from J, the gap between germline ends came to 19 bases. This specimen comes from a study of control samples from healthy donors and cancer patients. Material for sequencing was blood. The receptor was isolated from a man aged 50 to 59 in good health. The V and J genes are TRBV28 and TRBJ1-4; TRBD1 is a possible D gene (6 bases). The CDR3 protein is CASTSSPGAGTNEKLFF. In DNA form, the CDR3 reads TGTGCCAGCACCTCCTCACCAGGGGCAGGAACTAATGAAAAACTGTTTTTT.